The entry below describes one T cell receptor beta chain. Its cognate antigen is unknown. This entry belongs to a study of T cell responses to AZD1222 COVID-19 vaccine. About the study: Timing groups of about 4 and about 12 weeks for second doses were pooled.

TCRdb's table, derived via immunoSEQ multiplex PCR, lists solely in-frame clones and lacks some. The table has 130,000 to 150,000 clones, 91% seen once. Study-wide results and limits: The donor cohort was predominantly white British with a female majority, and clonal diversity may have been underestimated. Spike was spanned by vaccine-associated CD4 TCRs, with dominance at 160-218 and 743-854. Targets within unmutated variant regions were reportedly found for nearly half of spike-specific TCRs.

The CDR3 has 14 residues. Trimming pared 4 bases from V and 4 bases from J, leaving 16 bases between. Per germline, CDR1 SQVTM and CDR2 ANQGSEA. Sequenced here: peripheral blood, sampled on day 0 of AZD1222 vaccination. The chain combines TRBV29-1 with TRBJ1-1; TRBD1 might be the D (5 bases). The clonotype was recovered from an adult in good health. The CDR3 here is CSVVGRTRITEAFF. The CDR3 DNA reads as TGCAGCGTTGTAGGTAGGACAAGGATCACTGAAGCTTTCTTT.